This TCR beta chain is drawn from a study of T cells in Graves' hyperthyroidism and ophthalmopathy. Germline-derived CDR1 and CDR2 are SNHLY and FYNNEI. Trimming left V 7 bases short and J 3 bases short, with 7 bases between. There are 12 residues in the CDR3. Amplified regions were TCR beta CDR3 sequences from RNA transcripts. HTBI primers drove first-round RT-PCR of the TCR CDR3. Via MiXCR, TCRdb re-called the multiplex PCR reads, giving one row per CDR3 protein. The data contain some 500,000 distinct CDR3 sequences, around 22% of them seen just once; the ten biggest clones take up about 11%. The source material was blood. V is TRBV2 and J is TRBJ1-5; D is unclear. This sequence was found in a woman aged 30 to 39 with Graves' ophthalmopathy. The CDR3 is CASNWANQPQHF. Here the CDR3 DNA reads TGTGCCAGCAATTGGGCCAATCAGCCCCAGCATTTT.